Below, 13 T cell receptor beta chains from the same sample are listed, as sequenced in a study of T cell repertoires in cytomegalovirus infection. Using its own MiXCR run on the reads, TCRdb lists one record per CDR3 protein. Among 300,000 or so distinct CDR3 sequences, roughly 9.3% were seen once, and the ten largest hold approximately 2.3%. Sequenced material: PBMCs. All receptors come from a human donor in good health (CMV status not recorded). Some clones in this sample may be carry-over from other donors' samples.

This clonotype was counted at least ten times. The chain is built from TRBV6-6 and TRBJ1-2; the D is unclear. Germline loops: CDR1 MNHNY, CDR2 SVGAGI (reference sequence). This CDR3 has 13 amino acids. With 7 bases removed from V and 7 bases from J, the gap between germline ends came to 16 bases. The CDR3 reads CASTKDRKGGYTF. In DNA, the CDR3 is TGTGCCAGCACAAAAGATAGAAAAGGTGGCTACACCTTC.

This clonotype was counted only a few times. This sequence joins TRBV10-3 and TRBJ1-5; no definite D call. Germline-derived CDR1 and CDR2 are ENHRY and SYGVKD. This CDR3 region has 13 residues. Trimming left V 4 bases short and J 1 base short, with 5 bases between. The CDR3 DNA reads as TGTGCCATCAGTGGCGGAAGCAATCAGCCCCAGCATTTT. This sequence encodes CAISGGSNQPQHF.

This clonotype was seen many times. The V and J genes are TRBV7-9 and TRBJ2-3; tentative D call: TRBD2 (5 bases). The ends were cut back, 1 base at V and 0 bases at J, with 8 bases in the middle. This CDR3 region has 15 residues. Germline lookup yields CDR1 SEHNR and CDR2 FQNEAQ (reference sequence). In DNA, the CDR3 is TGTGCCAGCAGCTTAGAGGCGGGTAGCACAGATACGCAGTATTTT. It encodes CASSLEAGSTDTQYF.

The chain recombines TRBV12-3 or TRBV12-4 with TRBJ2-3; D is unclear. The CDR3 has 14 residues. The ends were cut back, 2 bases at V and 4 bases at J, with 10 bases in the middle. The chain's CDR3 is CASSLSSAADTQYF. Here the CDR3 DNA reads TGTGCCAGCAGTTTATCTTCAGCCGCAGATACGCAGTATTTT.

Many counts were recorded for this clonotype. The V gene is TRBV29-1, the J gene TRBJ1-5; no firm D call. V was trimmed by 2 bases and J by 6 bases, leaving 8 bases between them. The CDR3 has 12 amino acids. The germline V gene encodes CDR1 SQVTM and CDR2 ANQGSEA. The CDR3: CSVESSGQPQHF. The CDR3 DNA sequence: TGCAGCGTTGAAAGCAGCGGTCAGCCCCAGCATTTT.

This clonotype has a handful of counts. The chain uses TRBV19 and TRBJ2-1; 7 bases map to TRBD1. The CDR3 has 14 residues. Trimming cost V 2 bases and J 5 bases; bases outside gene matches: 3. Germline loops: CDR1 LNHDA, CDR2 SQIVND (reference sequence). Here the CDR3 DNA reads TGTGCCAGTAGTATACCCGACAGGGACAATGAGCAGTTCTTC. Translated: CASSIPDRDNEQFF. The whole variable domain, remainder taken from reference TRBV19 and TRBJ2-1, is DGGITQSPKYLFRKEGQNVTLSCEQNLNHDAMYWYRQDPGQGLRLIYYSQIVNDFQKGDIAEGYSVSREKKESFPLTVTSAQKNPTAFYLCASSIPDRDNEQFFGPGTRLTVL.

There are a few counts of this clonotype. This chain links TRBV20-1 with TRBJ2-5; D is perhaps TRBD2 (6 bases). CDR1 is DFQATT, CDR2 SNEGSKA, per germline (reference sequence). The CDR3 consists of 12 residues. Trimming shortened V by 5 bases and J by 4 bases, and 11 bases separated the two germline ends. DNA for the CDR3: TGCAGTGCTGGTCGGGGGAGAGAGACCCAGTACTTC. Translating gives CSAGRGRETQYF.

The chain links TRBV20-1 to TRBJ2-2; 11 positions match TRBD2. Germline V gives CDR1 DFQATT, CDR2 SNEGSKA (reference sequence). This CDR3 has 17 amino acids. J lost 0 bases, V lost 5 bases, and 8 bases had no gene match. In DNA form, the CDR3 reads TGCAGTGCTTCGAGACTAGCGGGGTTCGCGAACACCGGGGAGCTGTTTTTT. It encodes CSASRLAGFANTGELFF.

This clonotype has ten or more counts. The rearrangement uses TRBV7-2 and TRBJ1-6; 8 nucleotides match TRBD1. CDR3 length: 15 amino acids. With 5 bases clipped from V and 5 bases from J, the junction kept 5 bases outside the gene matches. The germline V gene encodes CDR1 SGHTA and CDR2 FQGNSA. CDR3 sequence reads: CASSKAGGNNSPLHF. The CDR3 nucleotides read TGTGCCAGCAGCAAGGCAGGGGGCAATAATTCACCCCTCCACTTT.

DNA of the CDR3: TGCAGCGTTTTCGGGGGGTCGGGGGAGCAGTACTTC. Translation: CSVFGGSGEQYF. The J gene is TRBJ2-7, the V gene TRBV29-1; 7 nucleotides agree with TRBD2. V was pared by 5 bases and J by 7 bases, with 8 bases of the junction left unmatched. The CDR3 is 12 amino acids. Germline CDR1 and CDR2: SQVTM and ANQGSEA.

The table lists this clonotype with many counts. V and J are TRBV7-9 and TRBJ2-2, with D maybe TRBD2 (5 bases). The CDR3 consists of 16 residues. The V end lost 8 bases, the J end lost 0 bases, and 16 bases lay between the germline ends. From germline, CDR1 is SEHNR and CDR2 FQNEAQ (reference sequence). In nucleotides, the CDR3 is TGTGCCAGCCACTTAATCGGGAATTCGAACACCGGGGAGCTGTTTTTT. Translation gives CASHLIGNSNTGELFF.

At least ten counts were recorded for this clonotype. The CDR3 protein is CASSQERNQPQHF. DNA of the CDR3: TGTGCCAGCAGCCAAGAGCGCAATCAGCCCCAGCATTTT. The chain links TRBV4-2 to TRBJ1-5; D is unclear. The CDR3 is made up of 13 amino acids. In germline, CDR1 is LGHNA, CDR2 YNFKEQ. The V end was cut by 0 bases, the J end by 2 bases, with 2 bases between.

This clonotype was detected ten times or more. The CDR3 spells CASSLNRGTDGYTF. For the CDR3, the DNA is TGTGCCAGCAGCTTGAACAGGGGGACAGATGGCTACACCTTC. The chain is built from TRBV5-4 and TRBJ1-2, with 8 bases identical to TRBD1. The CDR3 spans 14 residues. V lost 1 base, J lost 6 bases, and 5 bases stayed unmatched. CDR1 is SGHNT, CDR2 YYREEE, per germline (reference sequence).